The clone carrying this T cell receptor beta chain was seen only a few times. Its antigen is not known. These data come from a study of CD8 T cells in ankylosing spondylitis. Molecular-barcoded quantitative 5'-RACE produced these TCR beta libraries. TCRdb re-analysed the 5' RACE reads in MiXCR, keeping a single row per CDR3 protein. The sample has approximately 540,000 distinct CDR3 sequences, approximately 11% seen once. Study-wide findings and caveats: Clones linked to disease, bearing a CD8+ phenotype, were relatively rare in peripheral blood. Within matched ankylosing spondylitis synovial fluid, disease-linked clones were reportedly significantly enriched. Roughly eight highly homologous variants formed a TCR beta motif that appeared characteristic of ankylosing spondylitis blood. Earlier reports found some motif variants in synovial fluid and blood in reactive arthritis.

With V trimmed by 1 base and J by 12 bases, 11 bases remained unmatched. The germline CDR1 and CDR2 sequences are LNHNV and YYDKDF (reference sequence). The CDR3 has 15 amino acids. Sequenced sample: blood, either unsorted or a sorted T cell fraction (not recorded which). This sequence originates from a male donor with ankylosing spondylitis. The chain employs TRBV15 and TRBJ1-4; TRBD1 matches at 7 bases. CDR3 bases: TGTGCCACCAGCAGAGTACGGACAGGTATTGCGGAACTGTTTTTT. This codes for CATSRVRTGIAELFF.